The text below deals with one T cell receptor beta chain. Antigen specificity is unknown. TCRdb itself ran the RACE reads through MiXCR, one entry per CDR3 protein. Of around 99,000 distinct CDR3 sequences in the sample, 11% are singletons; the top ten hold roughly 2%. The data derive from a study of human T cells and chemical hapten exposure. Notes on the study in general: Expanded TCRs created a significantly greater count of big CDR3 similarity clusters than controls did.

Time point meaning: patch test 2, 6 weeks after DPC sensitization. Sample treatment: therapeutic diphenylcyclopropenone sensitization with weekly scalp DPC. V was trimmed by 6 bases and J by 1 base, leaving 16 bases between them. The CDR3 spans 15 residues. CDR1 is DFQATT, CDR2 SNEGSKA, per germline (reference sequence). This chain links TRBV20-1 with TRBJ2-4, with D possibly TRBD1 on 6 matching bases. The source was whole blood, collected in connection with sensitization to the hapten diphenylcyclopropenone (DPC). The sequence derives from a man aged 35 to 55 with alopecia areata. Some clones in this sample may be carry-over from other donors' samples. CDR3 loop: CSATQGLRAKNIQYF. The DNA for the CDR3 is TGCAGTGCAACTCAGGGGCTAAGGGCCAAAAACATTCAGTACTTC.